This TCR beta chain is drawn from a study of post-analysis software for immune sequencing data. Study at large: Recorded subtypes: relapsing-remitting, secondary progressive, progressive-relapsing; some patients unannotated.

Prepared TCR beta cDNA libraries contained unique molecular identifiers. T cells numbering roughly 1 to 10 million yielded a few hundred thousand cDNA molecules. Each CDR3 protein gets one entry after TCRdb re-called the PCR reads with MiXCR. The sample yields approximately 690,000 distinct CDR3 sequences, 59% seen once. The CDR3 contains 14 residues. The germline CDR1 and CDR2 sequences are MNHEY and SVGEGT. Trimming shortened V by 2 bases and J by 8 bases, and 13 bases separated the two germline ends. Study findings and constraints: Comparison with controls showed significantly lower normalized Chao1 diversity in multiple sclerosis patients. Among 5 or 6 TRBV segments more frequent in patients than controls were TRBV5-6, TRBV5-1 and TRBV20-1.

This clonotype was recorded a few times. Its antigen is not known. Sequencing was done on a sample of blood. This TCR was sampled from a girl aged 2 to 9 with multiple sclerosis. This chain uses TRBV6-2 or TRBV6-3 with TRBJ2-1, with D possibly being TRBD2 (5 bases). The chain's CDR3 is CASSYSLAFYEQFF. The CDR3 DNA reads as TGTGCCAGCAGTTACAGTCTAGCTTTCTATGAGCAGTTCTTC.